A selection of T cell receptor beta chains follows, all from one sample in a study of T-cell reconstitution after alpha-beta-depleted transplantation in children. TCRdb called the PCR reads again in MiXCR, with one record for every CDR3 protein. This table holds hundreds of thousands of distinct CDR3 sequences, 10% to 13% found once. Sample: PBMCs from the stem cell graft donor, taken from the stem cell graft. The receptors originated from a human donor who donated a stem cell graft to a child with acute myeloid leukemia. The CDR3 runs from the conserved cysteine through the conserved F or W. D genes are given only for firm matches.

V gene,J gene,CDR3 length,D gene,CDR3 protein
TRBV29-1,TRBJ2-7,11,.,CSGRSSYEQYF
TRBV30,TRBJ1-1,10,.,CAWRSPEAFF
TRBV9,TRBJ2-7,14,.,CASSTTGLQDEQYF
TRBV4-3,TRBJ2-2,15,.,CASSQEGEFGGELFF
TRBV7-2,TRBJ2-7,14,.,CASSLPGTSGEQYF
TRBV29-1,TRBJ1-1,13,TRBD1,CSVPGAGGTEAFF
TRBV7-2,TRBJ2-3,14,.,CASSSRRYTDTQYF
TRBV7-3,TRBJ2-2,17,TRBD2,CASSYGTSGRAPGELFF
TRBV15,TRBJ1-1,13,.,CATSQSLNTEAFF
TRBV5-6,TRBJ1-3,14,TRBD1,CASSFDRVRGTIYF
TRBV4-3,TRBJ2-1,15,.,CASSQEAGYHNEQFF
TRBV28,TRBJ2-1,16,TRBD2,CASTRSGRGEKNEQFF
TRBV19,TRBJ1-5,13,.,CASTLRGSQPQHF
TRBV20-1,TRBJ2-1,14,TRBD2,CSALPGLPRNEQFF
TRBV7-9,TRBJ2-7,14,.,CASSQRDRPYEQYF
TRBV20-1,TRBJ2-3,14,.,CSGLGSSSTDTQYF
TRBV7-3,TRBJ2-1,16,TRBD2,CASSREGTSGSTEQFF
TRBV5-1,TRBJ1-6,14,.,CASSIPRQDSPLHF
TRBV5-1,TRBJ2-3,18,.,CARTPSRAGPPSTDTQYF
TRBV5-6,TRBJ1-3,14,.,CASSLGRPGNTIYF
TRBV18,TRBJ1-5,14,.,CASSPRQLDQPQHF
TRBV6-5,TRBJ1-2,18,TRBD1,CASSYSAGGSRANYGYTF
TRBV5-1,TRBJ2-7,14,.,CASSARTVPSEQYF
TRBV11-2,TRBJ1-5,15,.,CASIPSRNSNQPQHF
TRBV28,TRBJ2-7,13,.,CASSFGRKYEQYF
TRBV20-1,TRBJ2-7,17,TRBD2,CSASGASGRPPGSEQYF